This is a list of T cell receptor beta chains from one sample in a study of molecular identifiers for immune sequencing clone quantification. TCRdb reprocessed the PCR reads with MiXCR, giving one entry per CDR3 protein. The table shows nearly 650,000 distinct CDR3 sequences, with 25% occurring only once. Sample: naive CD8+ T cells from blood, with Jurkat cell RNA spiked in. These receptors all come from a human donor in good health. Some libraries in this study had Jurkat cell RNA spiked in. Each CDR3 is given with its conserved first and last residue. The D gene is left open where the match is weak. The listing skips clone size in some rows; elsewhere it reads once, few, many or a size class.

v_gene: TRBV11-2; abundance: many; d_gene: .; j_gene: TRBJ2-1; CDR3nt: TGTGCCAGCAGCTTAGTGGGAGGACCAAATGAGCAGTTCTTC; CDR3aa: CASSLVGGPNEQFF
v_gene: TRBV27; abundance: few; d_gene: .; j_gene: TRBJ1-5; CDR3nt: TGTGCCAGTCACCCGACAGAGGGGAATCAGCCCCAGCATTTT; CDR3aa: CASHPTEGNQPQHF
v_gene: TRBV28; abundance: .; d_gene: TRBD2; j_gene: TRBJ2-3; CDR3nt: TGTGCCAGCGGTCGCCGACTAGCTGGTACAGATACGCAGTATTTT; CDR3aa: CASGRRLAGTDTQYF
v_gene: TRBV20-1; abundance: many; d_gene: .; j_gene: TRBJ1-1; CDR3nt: TGCAGTGCTAGAGCTCCACAAATCATGAACACTGAAGCTTTCTTT; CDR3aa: CSARAPQIMNTEAFF
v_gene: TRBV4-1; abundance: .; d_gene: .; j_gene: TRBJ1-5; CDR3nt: TGCGCCAGCAGCCAAGATTATATAAATCAGCCCCAGCATTTT; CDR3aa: CASSQDYINQPQHF
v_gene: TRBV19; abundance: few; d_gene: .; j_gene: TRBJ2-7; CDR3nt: TGTGCCAGTAGTATCCCCGGACAGATAGACGAGCAGTACTTC; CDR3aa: CASSIPGQIDEQYF
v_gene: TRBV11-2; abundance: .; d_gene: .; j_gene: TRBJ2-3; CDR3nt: TGTGCCAGCAGCTCAACACGTAGCGAAGGACCAGATACGCAGTATTTT; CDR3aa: CASSSTRSEGPDTQYF
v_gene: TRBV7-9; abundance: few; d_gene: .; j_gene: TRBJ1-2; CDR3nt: TGTGCCAGCAGCTACACAGGGAATAACTATGGCTACACCTTC; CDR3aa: CASSYTGNNYGYTF
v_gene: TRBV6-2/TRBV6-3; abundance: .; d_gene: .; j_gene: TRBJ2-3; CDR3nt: TGTGCCAGCAGTAAGCAGGACAGTAGCACAGATACGCAGTATTTT; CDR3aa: CASSKQDSSTDTQYF
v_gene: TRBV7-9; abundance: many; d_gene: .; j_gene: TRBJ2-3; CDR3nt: TGTGCCAGCAGCTTCCTCAGTTGGGGGTCTACAGATACGCAGTATTTT; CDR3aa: CASSFLSWGSTDTQYF
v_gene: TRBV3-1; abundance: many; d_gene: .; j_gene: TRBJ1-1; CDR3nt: TGTGCCAGCAGCCGTACCGGGACCGTCGAAGCTTTCTTT; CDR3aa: CASSRTGTVEAFF
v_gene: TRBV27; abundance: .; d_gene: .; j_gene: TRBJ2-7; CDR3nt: TGTGCCAGCAGTTTGGGAGGGGGCGTAGAGCAGTACTTC; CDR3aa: CASSLGGGVEQYF
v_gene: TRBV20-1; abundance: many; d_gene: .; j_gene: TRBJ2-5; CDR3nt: TGCAGTGCTAAACTAGCAGACTGGGGGACCCAGTACTTC; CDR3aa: CSAKLADWGTQYF
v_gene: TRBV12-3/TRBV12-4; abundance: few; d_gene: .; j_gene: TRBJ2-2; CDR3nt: TGTGCCAGCACCTTGGTGAACACCGGGGAGCTGTTTTTT; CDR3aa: CASTLVNTGELFF
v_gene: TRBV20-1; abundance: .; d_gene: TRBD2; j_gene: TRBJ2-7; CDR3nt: TGCAGTGCTCCCCTTCCGGGACTAGCGGGAGACTACGAGCAGCACTTC; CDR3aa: CSAPLPGLAGDYEQHF
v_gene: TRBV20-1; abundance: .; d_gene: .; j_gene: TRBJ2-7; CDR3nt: TGCAGTGCTAGAGATGGCAGGGGCTCCTACGAGCAGTACTTC; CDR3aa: CSARDGRGSYEQYF
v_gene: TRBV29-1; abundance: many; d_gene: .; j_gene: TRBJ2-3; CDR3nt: TGCAGCTACCGGGACAAACACACAGATACGCAGTATTTT; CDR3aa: CSYRDKHTDTQYF
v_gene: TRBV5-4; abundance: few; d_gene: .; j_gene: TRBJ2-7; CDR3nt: TGTGCCAGCAGCTTGTACACCTACGAGCAGTACTTC; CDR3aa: CASSLYTYEQYF
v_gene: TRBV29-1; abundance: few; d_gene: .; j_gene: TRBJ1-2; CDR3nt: TGCAGCGGTGCCGGGAGGGCAGGGGCGTCCTATGGCTACACCTTC; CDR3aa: CSGAGRAGASYGYTF
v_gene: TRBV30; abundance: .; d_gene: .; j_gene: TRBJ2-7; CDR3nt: TGTGCCTGGAGTGCCCAGGGGTCCCCCTACGAGCAGTACTTC; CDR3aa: CAWSAQGSPYEQYF
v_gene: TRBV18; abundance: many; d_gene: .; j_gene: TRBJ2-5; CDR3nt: TGTGCCAGCTCACCGGGGGTTGCCAACCAAGAGACCCAGTACTTC; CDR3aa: CASSPGVANQETQYF
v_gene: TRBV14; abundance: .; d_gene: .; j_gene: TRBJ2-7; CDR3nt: TGTGCCAGCAGCCAAGGGACAGAGTACGTTGAGCAGTACTTC; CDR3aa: CASSQGTEYVEQYF
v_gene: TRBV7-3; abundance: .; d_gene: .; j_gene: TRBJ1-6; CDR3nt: TGTGCCAGCAGCTTTGAGAGAAATTCACCCCTCCACTTT; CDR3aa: CASSFERNSPLHF
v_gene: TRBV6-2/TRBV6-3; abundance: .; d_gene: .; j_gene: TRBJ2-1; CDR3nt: TGTGCCAGCAGTTACTCGCGAGGGTTACCCGACAATGAGCAGTTCTTC; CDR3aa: CASSYSRGLPDNEQFF
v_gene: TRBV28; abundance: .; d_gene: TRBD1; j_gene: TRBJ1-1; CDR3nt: TGTGCCAGCAGGTGGCTGGGACAGACCATGAACACTGAAGCTTTCTTT; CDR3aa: CASRWLGQTMNTEAFF
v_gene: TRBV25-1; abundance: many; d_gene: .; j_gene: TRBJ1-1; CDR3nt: TGTGCCAGCAGGATATGGGGGGGCACTGAAGCTTTCTTT; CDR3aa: CASRIWGGTEAFF
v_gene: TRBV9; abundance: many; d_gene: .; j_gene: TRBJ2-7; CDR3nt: TGTGCCAGCAGCGTAGGTTCAAGCTCCTACGAGCAGTACTTC; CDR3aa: CASSVGSSSYEQYF
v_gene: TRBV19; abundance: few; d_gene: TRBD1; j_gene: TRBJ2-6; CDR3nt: TGTGCCAGTAGCCCAACGACAGGGATGGGGGCCAACGTCCTGACTTTC; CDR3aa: CASSPTTGMGANVLTF
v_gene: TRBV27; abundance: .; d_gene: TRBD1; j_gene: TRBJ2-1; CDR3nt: TGTGCCAGCAGTTTGACAGGGGTTCACTCCTACAATGAGCAGTTCTTC; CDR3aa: CASSLTGVHSYNEQFF
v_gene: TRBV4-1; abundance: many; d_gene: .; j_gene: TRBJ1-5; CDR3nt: TGCGCCAGCAGCCATACAGGGATGGGACAGCCCCAGCATTTT; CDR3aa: CASSHTGMGQPQHF